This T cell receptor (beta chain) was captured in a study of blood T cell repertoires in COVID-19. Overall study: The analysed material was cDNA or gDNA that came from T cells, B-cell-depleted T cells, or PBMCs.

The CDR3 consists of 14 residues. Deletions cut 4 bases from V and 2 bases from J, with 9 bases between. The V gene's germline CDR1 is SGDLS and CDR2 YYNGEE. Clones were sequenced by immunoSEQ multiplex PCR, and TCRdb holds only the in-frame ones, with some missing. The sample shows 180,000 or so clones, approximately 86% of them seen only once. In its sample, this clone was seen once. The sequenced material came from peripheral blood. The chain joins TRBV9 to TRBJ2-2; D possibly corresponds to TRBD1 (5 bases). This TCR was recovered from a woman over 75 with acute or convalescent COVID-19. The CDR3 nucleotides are TGTGCCAGCAGCCCTCGGACAAACACCGGGGAGCTGTTTTTT. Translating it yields CASSPRTNTGELFF.